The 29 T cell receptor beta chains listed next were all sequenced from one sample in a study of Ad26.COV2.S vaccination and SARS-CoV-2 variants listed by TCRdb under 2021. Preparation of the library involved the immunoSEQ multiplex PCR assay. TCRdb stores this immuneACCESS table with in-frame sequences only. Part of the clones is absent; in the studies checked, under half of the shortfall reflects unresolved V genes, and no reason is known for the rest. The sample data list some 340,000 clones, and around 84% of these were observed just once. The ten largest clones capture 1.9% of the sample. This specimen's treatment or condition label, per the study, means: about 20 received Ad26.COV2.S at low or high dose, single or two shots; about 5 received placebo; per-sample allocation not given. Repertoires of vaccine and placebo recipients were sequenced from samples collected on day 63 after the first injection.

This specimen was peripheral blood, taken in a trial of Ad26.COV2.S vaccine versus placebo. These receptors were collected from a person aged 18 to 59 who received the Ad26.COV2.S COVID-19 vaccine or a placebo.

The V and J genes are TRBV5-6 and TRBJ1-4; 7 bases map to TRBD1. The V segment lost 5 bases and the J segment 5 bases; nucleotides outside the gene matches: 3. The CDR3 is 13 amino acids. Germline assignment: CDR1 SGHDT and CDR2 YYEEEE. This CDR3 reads CASRGQLNEKLFF. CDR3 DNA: TGTGCCAGCAGGGGACAGTTGAATGAAAAACTGTTTTTT.

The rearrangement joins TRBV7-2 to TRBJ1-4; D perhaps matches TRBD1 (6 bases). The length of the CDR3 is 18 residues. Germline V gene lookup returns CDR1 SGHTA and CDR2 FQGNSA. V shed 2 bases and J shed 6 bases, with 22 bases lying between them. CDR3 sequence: CASSLNKGGWGLDEKLFF. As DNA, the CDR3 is TGTGCCAGCAGCTTAAATAAGGGGGGTTGGGGGCTGGATGAAAAACTGTTTTTT.

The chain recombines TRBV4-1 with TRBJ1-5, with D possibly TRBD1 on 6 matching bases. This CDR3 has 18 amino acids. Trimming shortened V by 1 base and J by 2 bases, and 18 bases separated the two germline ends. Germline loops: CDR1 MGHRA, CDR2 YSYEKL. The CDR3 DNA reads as TGCGCCAGCAGCCAAGTTCCTTTTCGGGGGCGCGGCAATCAGCCCCAGCATTTT. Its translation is CASSQVPFRGRGNQPQHF.

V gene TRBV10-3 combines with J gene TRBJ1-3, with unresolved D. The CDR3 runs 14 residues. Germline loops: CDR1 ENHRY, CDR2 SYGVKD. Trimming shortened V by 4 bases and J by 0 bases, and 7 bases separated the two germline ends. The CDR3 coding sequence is TGTGCCATCAGTGCGGCAGGCTCTGGAAACACCATATATTTT. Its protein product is CAISAAGSGNTIYF.

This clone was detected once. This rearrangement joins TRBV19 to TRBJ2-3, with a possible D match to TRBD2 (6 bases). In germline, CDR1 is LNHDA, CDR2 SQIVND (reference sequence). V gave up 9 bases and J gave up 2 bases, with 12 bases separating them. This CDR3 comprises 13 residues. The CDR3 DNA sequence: TGTGCCAGCGGGGACTTTAACACAGATACGCAGTATTTT. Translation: CASGDFNTDTQYF. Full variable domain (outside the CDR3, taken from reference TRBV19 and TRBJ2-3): DGGITQSPKYLFRKEGQNVTLSCEQNLNHDAMYWYRQDPGQGLRLIYYSQIVNDFQKGDIAEGYSVSREKKESFPLTVTSAQKNPTAFYLCASGDFNTDTQYFGPGTRLTVL.

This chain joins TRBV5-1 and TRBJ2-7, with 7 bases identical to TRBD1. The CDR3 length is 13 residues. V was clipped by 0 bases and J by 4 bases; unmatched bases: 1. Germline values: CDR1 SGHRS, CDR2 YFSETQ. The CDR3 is CASSLETGYEQYF. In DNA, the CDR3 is TGCGCCAGCAGCTTGGAGACAGGGTACGAGCAGTACTTC.

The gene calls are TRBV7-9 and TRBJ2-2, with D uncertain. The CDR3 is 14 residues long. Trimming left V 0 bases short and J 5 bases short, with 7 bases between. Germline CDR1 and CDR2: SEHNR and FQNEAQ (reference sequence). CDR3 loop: CASSLAQETGELFF. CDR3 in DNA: TGTGCCAGCAGCTTAGCGCAGGAAACCGGGGAGCTGTTTTTT.

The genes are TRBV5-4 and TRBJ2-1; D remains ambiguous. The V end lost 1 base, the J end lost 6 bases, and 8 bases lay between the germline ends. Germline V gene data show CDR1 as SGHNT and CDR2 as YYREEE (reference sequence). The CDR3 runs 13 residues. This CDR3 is CASSLIGRNEQFF. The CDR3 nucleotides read TGTGCCAGCAGCTTGATCGGGCGCAATGAGCAGTTCTTC.

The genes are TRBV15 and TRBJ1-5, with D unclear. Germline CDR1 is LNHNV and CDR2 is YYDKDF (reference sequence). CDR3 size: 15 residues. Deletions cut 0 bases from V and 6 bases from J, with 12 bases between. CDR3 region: CATSRDLEFSQPQHF. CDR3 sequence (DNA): TGTGCCACCAGCAGAGATCTAGAGTTTAGTCAGCCCCAGCATTTT.

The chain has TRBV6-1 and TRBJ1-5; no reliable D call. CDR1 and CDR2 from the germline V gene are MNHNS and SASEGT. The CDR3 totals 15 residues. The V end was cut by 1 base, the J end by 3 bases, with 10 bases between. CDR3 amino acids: CASSEGGLINQPQHF. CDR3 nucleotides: TGTGCCAGCAGTGAAGGAGGACTCATCAATCAGCCCCAGCATTTT.

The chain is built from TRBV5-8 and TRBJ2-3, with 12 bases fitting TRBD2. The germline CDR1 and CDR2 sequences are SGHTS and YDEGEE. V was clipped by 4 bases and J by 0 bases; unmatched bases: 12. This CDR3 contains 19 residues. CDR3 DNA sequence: TGTGCCAGCAGCGCCGGGACTAGCGGGTCCCGAAGTAGCACAGATACGCAGTATTTT. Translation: CASSAGTSGSRSSTDTQYF.

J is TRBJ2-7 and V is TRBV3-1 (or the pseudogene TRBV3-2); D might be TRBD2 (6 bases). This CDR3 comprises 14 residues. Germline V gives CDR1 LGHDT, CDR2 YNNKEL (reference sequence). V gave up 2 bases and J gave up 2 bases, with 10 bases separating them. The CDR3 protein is CASSQFSGPYEQYF. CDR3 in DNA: TGTGCCAGCAGCCAATTTAGCGGTCCCTACGAGCAGTACTTC.

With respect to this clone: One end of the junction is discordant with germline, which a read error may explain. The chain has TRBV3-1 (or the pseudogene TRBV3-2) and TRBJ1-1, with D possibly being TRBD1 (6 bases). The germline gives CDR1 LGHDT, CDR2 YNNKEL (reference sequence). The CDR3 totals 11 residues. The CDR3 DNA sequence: TGTGCCAGCAGCCTAGGGGGGGGGCCAGTCTTT. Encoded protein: CASSLGGGPVF.

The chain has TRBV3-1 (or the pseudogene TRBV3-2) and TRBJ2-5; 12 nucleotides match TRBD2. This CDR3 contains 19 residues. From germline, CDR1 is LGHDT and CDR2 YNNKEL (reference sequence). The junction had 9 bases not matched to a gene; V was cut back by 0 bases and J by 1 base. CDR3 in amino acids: CASSQELAGGLSPQETQYF. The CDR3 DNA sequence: TGTGCCAGCAGCCAAGAACTAGCGGGGGGCCTTTCTCCCCAAGAGACCCAGTACTTC.

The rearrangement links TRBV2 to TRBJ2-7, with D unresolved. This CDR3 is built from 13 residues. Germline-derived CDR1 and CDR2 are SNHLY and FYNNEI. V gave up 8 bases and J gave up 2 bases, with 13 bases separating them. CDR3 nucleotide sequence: TGTGCCAGCGTCAAGGACGGAACCTACGAGCAGTACTTC. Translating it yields CASVKDGTYEQYF.

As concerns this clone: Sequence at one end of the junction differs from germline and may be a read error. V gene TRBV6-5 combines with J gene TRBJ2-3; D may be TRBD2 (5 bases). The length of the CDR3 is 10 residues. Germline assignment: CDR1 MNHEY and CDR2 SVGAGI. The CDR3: CASSTRTSHF. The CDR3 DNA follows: TGTGCCAGCAGTACTAGGACCTCCCATTTT.

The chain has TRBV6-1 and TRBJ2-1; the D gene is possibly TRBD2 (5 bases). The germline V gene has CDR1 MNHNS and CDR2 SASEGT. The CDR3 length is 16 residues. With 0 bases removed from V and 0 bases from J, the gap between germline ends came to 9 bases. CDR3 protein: CASSEAHSGSYNEQFF. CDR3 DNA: TGTGCCAGCAGTGAAGCACACAGCGGCTCCTACAATGAGCAGTTCTTC.

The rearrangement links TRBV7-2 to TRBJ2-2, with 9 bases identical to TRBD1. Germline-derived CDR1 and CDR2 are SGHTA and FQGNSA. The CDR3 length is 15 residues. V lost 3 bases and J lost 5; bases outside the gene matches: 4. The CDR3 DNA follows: TGTGCCAGCAGCTTGACAGGGGGGGAGACCGGGGAGCTGTTTTTT. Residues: CASSLTGGETGELFF.

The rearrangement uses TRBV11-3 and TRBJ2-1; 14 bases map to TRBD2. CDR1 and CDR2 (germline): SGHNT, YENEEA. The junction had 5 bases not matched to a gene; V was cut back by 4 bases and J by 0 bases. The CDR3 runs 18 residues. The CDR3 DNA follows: TGTGCCAGCAGCTCCGGACTAGCGGGGGGCCTCTCCTACAATGAGCAGTTCTTC. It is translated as CASSSGLAGGLSYNEQFF.

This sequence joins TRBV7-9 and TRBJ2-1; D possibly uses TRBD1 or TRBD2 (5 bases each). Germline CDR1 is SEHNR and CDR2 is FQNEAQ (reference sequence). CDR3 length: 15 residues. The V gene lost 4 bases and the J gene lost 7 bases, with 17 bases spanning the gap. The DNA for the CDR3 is TGTGCCAGCAGCTCCTCCCCAAGACAGCGGAATGAGCAGTTCTTC. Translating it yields CASSSSPRQRNEQFF.

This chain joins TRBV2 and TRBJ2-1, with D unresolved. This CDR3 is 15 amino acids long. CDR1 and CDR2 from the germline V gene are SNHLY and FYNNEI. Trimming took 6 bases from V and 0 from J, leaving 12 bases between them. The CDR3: CASSQQDPSYNEQFF. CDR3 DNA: TGTGCCAGCAGCCAGCAGGACCCCTCCTACAATGAGCAGTTCTTC. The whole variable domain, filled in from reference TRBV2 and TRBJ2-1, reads EPEVTQTPSHQVTQMGQEVILRCVPISNHLYFYWYRQILGQKVEFLVSFYNNEISEKSEIFDDQFSVERPDGSNFTLKIRSTKLEDSAMYFCASSQQDPSYNEQFFGPGTRLTVL.

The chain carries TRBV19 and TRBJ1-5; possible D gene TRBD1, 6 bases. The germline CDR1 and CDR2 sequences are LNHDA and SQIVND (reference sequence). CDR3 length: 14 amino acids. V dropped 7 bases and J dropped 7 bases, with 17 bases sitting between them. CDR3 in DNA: TGTGCCAGTAACGACGCTGGGACAAGGCAGCCCCAGCATTTT. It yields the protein CASNDAGTRQPQHF.

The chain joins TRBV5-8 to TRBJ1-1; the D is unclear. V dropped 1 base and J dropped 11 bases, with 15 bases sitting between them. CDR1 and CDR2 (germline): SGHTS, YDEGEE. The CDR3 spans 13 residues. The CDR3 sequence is CASSLMHTLLAFF. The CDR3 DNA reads TGTGCCAGCAGCTTGATGCACACCTTGTTGGCTTTCTTT.

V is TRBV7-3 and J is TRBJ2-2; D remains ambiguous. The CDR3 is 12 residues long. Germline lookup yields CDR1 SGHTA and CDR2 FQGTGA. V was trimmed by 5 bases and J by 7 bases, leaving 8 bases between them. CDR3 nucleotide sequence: TGTGCCAGCAGCACTCAGAACGGGGAGCTGTTTTTT. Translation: CASSTQNGELFF.

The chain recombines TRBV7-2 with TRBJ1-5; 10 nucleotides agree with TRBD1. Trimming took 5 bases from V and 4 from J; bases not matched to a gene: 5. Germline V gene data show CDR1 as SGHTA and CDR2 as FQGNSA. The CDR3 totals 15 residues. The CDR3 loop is CASSTGTGVNQPQHF. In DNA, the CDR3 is TGTGCCAGCAGCACTGGGACAGGGGTAAATCAGCCCCAGCATTTT.

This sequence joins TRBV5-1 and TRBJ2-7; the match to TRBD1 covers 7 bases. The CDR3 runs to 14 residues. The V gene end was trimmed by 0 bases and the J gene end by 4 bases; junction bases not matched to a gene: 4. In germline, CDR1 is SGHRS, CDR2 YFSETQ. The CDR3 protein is CASSLEGTAYEQYF. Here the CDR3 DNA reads TGCGCCAGCAGCTTGGAGGGGACAGCTTACGAGCAGTACTTC.

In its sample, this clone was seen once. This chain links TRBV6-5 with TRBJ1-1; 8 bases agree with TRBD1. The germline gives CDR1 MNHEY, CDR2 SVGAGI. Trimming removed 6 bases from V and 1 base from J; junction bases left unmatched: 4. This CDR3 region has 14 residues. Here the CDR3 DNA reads TGTGCCAGCAGGACCGGGACAGGGAACACTGAAGCTTTCTTT. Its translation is CASRTGTGNTEAFF.

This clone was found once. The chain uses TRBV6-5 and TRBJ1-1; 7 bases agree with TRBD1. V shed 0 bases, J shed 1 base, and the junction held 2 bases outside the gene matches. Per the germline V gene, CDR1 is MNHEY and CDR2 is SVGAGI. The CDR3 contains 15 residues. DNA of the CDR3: TGTGCCAGCAGTTACTCGTGGACAGGGAACACTGAAGCTTTCTTT. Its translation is CASSYSWTGNTEAFF.

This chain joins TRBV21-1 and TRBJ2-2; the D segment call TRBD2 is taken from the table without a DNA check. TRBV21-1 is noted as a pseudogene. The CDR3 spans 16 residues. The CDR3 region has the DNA TGTGCCAGCAGCAACGCGGACGGGGAGAGCCCCGGGGAGCTGTTTTTT. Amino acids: CASSNADGESPGELFF.